The 25 T cell receptor beta chains reported below all come from one sample, sequenced in a study of T cell responses to AZD1222 COVID-19 vaccine. Clones were read by immunoSEQ multiplex PCR, and TCRdb kept only the in-frame ones, dropping some. This table has about 84,000 clones, roughly 88% appearing once. The sample was peripheral blood, taken 28 days after the second AZD1222 dose. The receptors derive from an adult who received the AZD1222 COVID-19 vaccine.

The rearrangement joins TRBV18 to TRBJ2-2; perhaps TRBD1 as D (6 bases). The CDR3 sequence is 15 residues long. V lost 5 bases to trimming and J lost 3 bases, with 13 bases between them. Germline CDR1 and CDR2: KGHSH and LQKENI. CDR3 in amino acids: CASSTRDTYTGELFF. In DNA form, the CDR3 reads TGTGCCAGCTCAACCCGGGACACCTACACCGGGGAGCTGTTTTTT.

This sequence joins TRBV19 and TRBJ2-7; 7 nucleotides agree with TRBD1. Germline V gene data show CDR1 as LNHDA and CDR2 as SQIVND (reference sequence). The CDR3 has 17 amino acids. The J segment lost 2 bases and the V segment lost 2 bases, leaving 12 bases of the junction unmatched. The CDR3 nucleotides are TGTGCCAGTAGTATACTTCTAGGAAGGACAGGAGCCTACGAGCAGTACTTC. Amino acids: CASSILLGRTGAYEQYF. Full variable domain (outside the CDR3, taken from reference TRBV19 and TRBJ2-7): DGGITQSPKYLFRKEGQNVTLSCEQNLNHDAMYWYRQDPGQGLRLIYYSQIVNDFQKGDIAEGYSVSREKKESFPLTVTSAQKNPTAFYLCASSILLGRTGAYEQYFGPGTRLTVT.

The genes are TRBV6-5 and TRBJ1-1, with D unresolved. The CDR3 runs 15 residues. Deletions cut 6 bases from V and 4 bases from J, with 18 bases between. Germline assignment: CDR1 MNHEY and CDR2 SVGAGI. CDR3 protein: CASSLNRGSTTEAFF. CDR3 sequence (DNA): TGTGCCAGCAGCCTGAATCGAGGTAGCACCACTGAAGCTTTCTTT.

The chain carries TRBV2 and TRBJ2-2; TRBD2 matches at 10 bases. The V segment lost 7 bases and the J segment 4 bases; nucleotides outside the gene matches: 6. Germline V lookup: CDR1 SNHLY, CDR2 FYNNEI. The CDR3 has 15 residues. The CDR3 coding sequence is TGTGCCAGCAATCAACTAGCGGGGCCCACCGGGGAGCTGTTTTTT. Its protein product is CASNQLAGPTGELFF. Complete variable domain (other parts from reference TRBV2 and TRBJ2-2): EPEVTQTPSHQVTQMGQEVILRCVPISNHLYFYWYRQILGQKVEFLVSFYNNEISEKSEIFDDQFSVERPDGSNFTLKIRSTKLEDSAMYFCASNQLAGPTGELFFGEGSRLTVL.

J is TRBJ1-4 and V is TRBV7-9; 9 positions match TRBD1. Germline V gene sequence: CDR1 SEHNR, CDR2 FQNEAQ (reference sequence). V was clipped by 2 bases and J by 8 bases; unmatched bases: 9. The length of the CDR3 is 16 residues. CDR3 residues: CASSLRWDREREKLFF. The DNA for the CDR3 is TGTGCCAGCAGCTTACGGTGGGACAGGGAACGGGAAAAACTGTTTTTT.

The chain couples TRBV5-1 to TRBJ1-2, with no clear D. CDR1 is SGHRS and CDR2 is YFSETQ in the germline V gene. This CDR3 contains 12 residues. The V end lost 1 base, the J end lost 8 bases, and 9 bases lay between the germline ends. CDR3 sequence (DNA): TGCGCCAGCAGCTTGCGGGATTACGGCTACACCTTC. Encoded protein: CASSLRDYGYTF.

This clone was seen once. The chain employs TRBV30 and TRBJ1-5; no clear D gene. Germline loops: CDR1 GTSNPN, CDR2 SVGIG (reference sequence). This CDR3 comprises 12 residues. The ends were cut back, 1 base at V and 7 bases at J, with 8 bases in the middle. CDR3 residues: CAWSGPLQPQHF. The DNA of the CDR3 is TGTGCCTGGAGTGGACCCTTACAGCCCCAGCATTTT.

This chain uses TRBV5-5 with TRBJ2-1; 9 positions agree with TRBD1. This CDR3 spans 15 amino acids. Germline V gives CDR1 SGHKS, CDR2 YYEKEE (reference sequence). J lost 7 bases, V lost 4 bases, and 9 bases had no gene match. The chain's CDR3 is CASSTSGTGWNEQFF. The CDR3 nucleotides read TGTGCCAGCAGCACCTCCGGGACAGGGTGGAATGAGCAGTTCTTC.

By proportion, this clone is medium-sized. Within the sample, other DNA sequences also encode this same CDR3. This chain joins TRBV19 and TRBJ1-1, with D hard to call. Trimming left V 3 bases short and J 1 base short, with 3 bases between. This CDR3 spans 12 amino acids. Germline CDR1 reads LNHDA; CDR2 reads SQIVND (reference sequence). The CDR3 DNA follows: TGTGCCAGTAGTATTGGGAACACTGAAGCTTTCTTT. Residues: CASSIGNTEAFF.

The rearrangement links TRBV5-6 to TRBJ1-5; no clear D. The CDR3 has 17 residues. Deletions cut 0 bases from V and 2 bases from J, with 15 bases between. Germline values: CDR1 SGHDT, CDR2 YYEEEE. The chain's CDR3 is CASSLGSLTTGNQPQHF. The CDR3 region has the DNA TGTGCCAGCAGCTTGGGTAGCCTCACAACGGGCAATCAGCCCCAGCATTTT.

The genes are TRBV19 and TRBJ1-1; 7 nucleotides line up with TRBD1. The CDR3 extends over 15 amino acids. After removal of 5 bases from V and 1 base from J, the junction contained 7 bases not matched to a gene. Germline CDR1 and CDR2: LNHDA and SQIVND (reference sequence). Written as DNA, the CDR3 is TGTGCCAGTAGTTCTCGGGACAGTCGGAACACTGAAGCTTTCTTT. Its protein is CASSSRDSRNTEAFF.

The chain recombines TRBV16 with TRBJ2-2; 10 nucleotides line up with TRBD2. CDR1 and CDR2 from the germline V gene are KGHSY and FQNENV. The V and J ends lost 4 bases and 9 bases, in that order; junction bases with no gene match: 17. This CDR3 spans 18 amino acids. The CDR3 DNA follows: TGTGCCAGCAGCCGAGAGATGTCTAGCGGGGGAATTGGACGGGAGCTGTTTTTT. As protein: CASSREMSSGGIGRELFF.

The rearrangement links TRBV7-2 to TRBJ2-5, with D maybe TRBD2 (6 bases). V dropped 6 bases and J dropped 2 bases, with 13 bases sitting between them. The CDR3 covers 14 residues. The V gene's germline CDR1 is SGHTA and CDR2 FQGNSA. In nucleotides, the CDR3 is TGTGCCAGCAGGGAGGGCCCCGGTCAAGAGACCCAGTACTTC. It codes for CASREGPGQETQYF. The whole variable domain, remainder taken from reference TRBV7-2 and TRBJ2-5, is GAGVSQSPSNKVTEKGKDVELRCDPISGHTALYWYRQSLGQGLEFLIYFQGNSAPDKSGLPSDRFSAERTGGSVSTLTIQRTQQEDSAVYLCASREGPGQETQYFGPGTRLLVL.

The CDR3 coding sequence is TGTGCCAGCAGCTTAGTGGCAGGCGGTGAGCAGTACTTC. Its translation: CASSLVAGGEQYF. The chain recombines TRBV11-2 with TRBJ2-7; D remains ambiguous. V was clipped by 1 base and J by 7 bases, with 11 bases between them. This CDR3 region has 13 residues. Germline CDR1 SGHAT, CDR2 FQNNGV.

The chain employs TRBV10-3 and TRBJ1-4; 8 nucleotides align to TRBD1. The CDR3 is 13 amino acids. V dropped 8 bases and J dropped 4; count of bases not matched to a gene: 3. CDR1 is ENHRY and CDR2 is SYGVKD in the germline V gene. The CDR3 nucleotides are TGTGCCATCGGGGACAGGAATAATGAAAAACTGTTTTTT. Residues: CAIGDRNNEKLFF.

The V call is TRBV19, the J call TRBJ1-4; 7 bases are shared with TRBD1. This CDR3 is built from 13 residues. The V gene end was trimmed by 5 bases and the J gene end by 8 bases; junction bases not matched to a gene: 5. Per the germline V gene, CDR1 is LNHDA and CDR2 is SQIVND (reference sequence). The CDR3 DNA reads TGTGCCAGTAGTGCTACAGGGGTCGAAAAACTGTTTTTT. Encoded protein: CASSATGVEKLFF.

The chain couples TRBV10-1 to TRBJ1-1; weak D call: TRBD1 (5 bases). Germline V lookup: CDR1 WNHNN, CDR2 SYGVQD (reference sequence). CDR3 length: 18 residues. Trimming stripped 0 bases from V and 5 bases from J, with 22 bases between. CDR3 coding DNA: TGCGCCAGCAGTGAGTCCCGCGACGGTGGGGGTTTCGGGACTGAAGCTTTCTTT. It specifies CASSESRDGGGFGTEAFF.

The chain uses TRBV30 and TRBJ1-6; D is undetermined. CDR3 length equals 14 residues. The germline gives CDR1 GTSNPN, CDR2 SVGIG (reference sequence). Trimming cost V 0 bases and J 3 bases, with 6 bases left between them. In DNA, the CDR3 is TGTGCCTGGAGTGTAACAGTCTATAATTCACCCCTCCACTTT. Translating it yields CAWSVTVYNSPLHF.

The rearrangement joins TRBV7-2 to TRBJ1-5; D is uncertain. Germline V gene sequence: CDR1 SGHTA, CDR2 FQGNSA. The V gene lost 5 bases and the J gene lost 0 bases, with 5 bases spanning the gap. The CDR3 has 13 residues. CDR3 sequence reads: CASSSYSNQPQHF. The CDR3 region has the DNA TGTGCCAGCAGCAGCTATAGCAATCAGCCCCAGCATTTT.

This clone was seen once. The CDR3 here is CASSAETSGRALVPRELFF. DNA for the CDR3: TGTGCCAGCAGTGCAGAAACTAGCGGGAGGGCCTTGGTGCCCAGGGAGCTGTTTTTT. The J gene is TRBJ2-2, the V gene TRBV27, with 13 positions matching TRBD2. J was trimmed by 9 bases and V by 5 bases; bases with no gene match: 18. The CDR3 extends over 19 amino acids. Germline V gene lookup returns CDR1 MNHEY and CDR2 SMNVEV (reference sequence).

The rearrangement joins TRBV3-1 (or the pseudogene TRBV3-2) to TRBJ1-1; D is undetermined. V shed 4 bases and J shed 5 bases, with 14 bases lying between them. Germline loops: CDR1 LGHDT, CDR2 YNNKEL (reference sequence). The CDR3 runs 14 residues. The CDR3 region is CASSLVGLATEAFF. In DNA form, the CDR3 reads TGTGCCAGCAGCCTGGTAGGGCTCGCTACTGAAGCTTTCTTT.

The chain uses TRBV28 and TRBJ1-2, with 8 positions matching TRBD1. The V and J ends lost 5 bases and 4 bases, in that order; junction bases with no gene match: 6. Looked up from germline, CDR1 is MDHEN and CDR2 is SYDVKM. The CDR3 totals 14 residues. CDR3: CASSLTGGLYGYTF. The DNA for the CDR3 is TGTGCCAGCAGTCTAACAGGGGGTCTCTATGGCTACACCTTC.

The V call is TRBV24-1, the J call TRBJ1-1, with D possibly being TRBD1 (5 bases). CDR1 KGHDR and CDR2 SFDVKD come from the germline V gene. The CDR3 sequence is 13 residues long. Trimming cost V 8 bases and J 0 bases, with 9 bases left between them. As DNA, the CDR3 is TGTGCCACCAAAGACAGTATGAACACTGAAGCTTTCTTT. The encoded protein is CATKDSMNTEAFF.

CDR3 in amino acids: CASLWRELETQYF. The CDR3 region has the DNA TGTGCCAGCCTGTGGCGGGAGTTAGAGACCCAGTACTTC. The rearrangement uses TRBV2 and TRBJ2-5; 7 bases fit TRBD2. The CDR3 has 13 amino acids. The V gene's germline CDR1 is SNHLY and CDR2 FYNNEI. Losses at the gene ends were 8 bases for V and 4 bases for J; bases not matched to a gene: 7.

Note on this clone: At one end, the junction sequence differs from germline, possibly due to a read error. V gene TRBV12-3 or TRBV12-4 combines with J gene TRBJ2-7; a possible D gene is TRBD1 (6 bases). The CDR3 contains 12 residues. The DNA for the CDR3 is TGTGCCAGCTCAGTTTCCCGGACAGTAAGCGACTTC. It specifies CASSVSRTVSDF.